The 21 T cell receptor beta chains below all came from one sample that was sequenced in a study of glioma-infiltrating T cells after dendritic cell vaccination. Time point defined: after dendritic cell vaccination, including at tumor progression/relapse. Profiled with immunoSEQ multiplex PCR; TCRdb holds only in-frame clones, not every one. The profile covers 60,000 or so clones, with around nine tenths appearing a single time and around a tenth taken by the ten largest. Material: blood, obtained after dendritic cell vaccination. The receptor set was obtained from a human donor with glioblastoma.

The chain employs TRBV6-7 and TRBJ1-1, with D perhaps TRBD1 (5 bases). TRBV6-7 is designated an ORF whose function remains uncertain. V lost 6 bases and J lost 2, with 10 bases in between. The CDR3 covers 13 residues. This CDR3 reads CASSPGTNTEAFF. The CDR3, as DNA: TGTGCCAGCAGCCCCGGGACTAACACTGAAGCTTTCTTT.

V and J are TRBV7-2 and TRBJ1-1; TRBD1 agrees at 8 bases. V dropped 8 bases and J dropped 1; count of bases not matched to a gene: 18. The CDR3 length is 18 residues. The V gene's germline CDR1 is SGHTA and CDR2 FQGNSA. The CDR3 bases are TGTGCCAGCTCCGGGAGGAGCGGACAGGGCGTGGGGAACACTGAAGCTTTCTTT. It translates to CASSGRSGQGVGNTEAFF.

About this clone: This CDR3 is also generated by other DNA sequences in the sample. The CDR3 DNA reads as TGCGCCAGCAGCTACAGGGGGGCGGATGGCTACACCTTC. Encoded protein: CASSYRGADGYTF. The chain carries TRBV10-2 and TRBJ1-2; 8 nucleotides match TRBD1. The CDR3 is 13 amino acids. Per germline, CDR1 WSHSY and CDR2 SAAADI. With 6 bases clipped from V and 6 bases from J, the junction kept 6 bases outside the gene matches.

The rearrangement links TRBV7-2 to TRBJ2-3, with D possibly being TRBD2 (5 bases). The CDR3 is made up of 14 amino acids. V gave up 1 base and J gave up 6 bases, with 11 bases separating them. Looked up from germline, CDR1 is SGHTA and CDR2 is FQGNSA. DNA of the CDR3: TGTGCCAGCAGCTTAGTTCCGAGGGCCGATACGCAGTATTTT. Residues: CASSLVPRADTQYF.

The rearrangement uses TRBV7-2 and TRBJ1-1; a weak D match, TRBD1 (5 bases). There are 13 residues in the CDR3. The V gene lost 4 bases and the J gene lost 3 bases, with 9 bases spanning the gap. The V gene's germline CDR1 is SGHTA and CDR2 FQGNSA. CDR3 region: CASSSRGDTEAFF. The CDR3 nucleotides are TGTGCCAGCAGCTCACGGGGGGACACTGAAGCTTTCTTT.

The gene calls are TRBV4-1 and TRBJ1-1, with TRBD1 matching over 9 bases. Germline V gene lookup returns CDR1 MGHRA and CDR2 YSYEKL. This CDR3 is built from 15 residues. Germline trimming cut 5 bases from V and 4 bases from J; bases unmatched to any gene: 8. CDR3 in amino acids: CASSYGQGRSTEAFF. CDR3 nucleotide sequence: TGCGCCAGCAGCTACGGACAGGGGCGGAGCACTGAAGCTTTCTTT.

This clone showed up just a few times. The chain recombines TRBV2 with TRBJ1-1; D is unclear. From germline, CDR1 is SNHLY and CDR2 FYNNEI. Deletions cut 4 bases from V and 1 base from J, with 10 bases between. The CDR3 is 14 amino acids. The CDR3 coding sequence is TGTGCCAGCAGTGCCCAGCGGCAGAACACTGAAGCTTTCTTT. Protein sequence: CASSAQRQNTEAFF.

The DNA for the CDR3 is TGTGCCAGCAGCCAAAATCCACTAAGGGGGGGACTAGCGGGAGTAAGGGAGCAGTTCTTC. Amino acids: CASSQNPLRGGLAGVREQFF. The chain links TRBV9 to TRBJ2-1, with 14 positions matching TRBD2. The CDR3 has 20 amino acids. V dropped 4 bases and J dropped 10; count of bases not matched to a gene: 22. Germline assignment: CDR1 SGDLS and CDR2 YYNGEE.

V usage is TRBV6-1 and J usage is TRBJ1-1, with 7 bases fitting TRBD1. J was trimmed by 0 bases and V by 5 bases; bases with no gene match: 6. Germline CDR1 and CDR2: MNHNS and SASEGT. The CDR3 totals 15 residues. The CDR3 protein is CASSFGTEMNTEAFF. The CDR3, as DNA: TGTGCCAGCAGTTTCGGGACAGAAATGAACACTGAAGCTTTCTTT.

The chain joins TRBV27 to TRBJ1-1, with 8 bases fitting TRBD1. Germline V CDR1 and CDR2: MNHEY, SMNVEV (reference sequence). This CDR3 contains 12 residues. Trimming took 5 bases from V and 4 from J; bases not matched to a gene: 0. For the CDR3, the DNA is TGTGCCAGCAGTACAGGGGGCACTGAAGCTTTCTTT. As protein: CASSTGGTEAFF.

This sequence joins TRBV6-1 and TRBJ1-1; D might be TRBD1 (5 bases). This CDR3 has 14 residues. V shed 4 bases and J shed 4 bases, with 13 bases lying between them. Germline V lookup: CDR1 MNHNS, CDR2 SASEGT. DNA for the CDR3: TGTGCCAGCAGTGGCAGCGGGGGGGGCACTGAAGCTTTCTTT. Residues: CASSGSGGGTEAFF.

The chain combines TRBV29-1 with TRBJ2-5, with no clear D. V lost 1 base to trimming and J lost 5 bases, with 11 bases between them. The CDR3 runs 13 residues. Looked up from germline, CDR1 is SQVTM and CDR2 is ANQGSEA. The CDR3 DNA reads TGCAGCGTTGAAGTACCCGTGAGGGAGACCCAGTACTTC. This translates into CSVEVPVRETQYF.

The J gene is TRBJ2-7, the V gene TRBV6-6, with 14 bases matching TRBD2. The junction had 11 bases not matched to a gene; V was cut back by 6 bases and J by 7 bases. Germline lookup yields CDR1 MNHNY and CDR2 SVGAGI (reference sequence). This CDR3 comprises 16 residues. For the CDR3, the DNA is TGTGCCAGCAGGCAGACTAGCGGGAGGGTTCTGGGGGAGCAGTACTTC. This encodes CASRQTSGRVLGEQYF.

The chain joins TRBV6-5 to TRBJ1-1; D not resolved. This CDR3 has 11 amino acids. The V end was cut by 7 bases, the J end by 4 bases, with 7 bases between. Germline assignment: CDR1 MNHEY and CDR2 SVGAGI. This CDR3 is CASMYGTEAFF. The CDR3 nucleotides read TGTGCCAGCATGTACGGCACTGAAGCTTTCTTT.

This clone came up a few times. The gene calls are TRBV5-1 and TRBJ2-3, with a weak D call TRBD2 (6 bases). The germline V gene has CDR1 SGHRS and CDR2 YFSETQ. This CDR3 spans 14 amino acids. V was clipped by 3 bases and J by 5 bases, with 13 bases between them. CDR3 DNA sequence: TGCGCCAGCAGCTCCGGAGGGATAGAAGATACGCAGTATTTT. This sequence encodes CASSSGGIEDTQYF.

The chain combines TRBV9 with TRBJ2-5, with no clear D. CDR1 is SGDLS, CDR2 YYNGEE, per germline. Trimming pared 3 bases from V and 0 bases from J, leaving 9 bases between. The CDR3 runs 14 residues. DNA of the CDR3: TGTGCCAGCAGCGCGGGTACATACCAAGAGACCCAGTACTTC. Its protein is CASSAGTYQETQYF.

The chain is built from TRBV7-6 and TRBJ2-1; perhaps TRBD2 as D (6 bases). V was shortened by 5 bases and J by 6 bases, with 11 bases between the two germline ends. Germline V gene sequence: CDR1 SGHVS, CDR2 FNYEAQ. CDR3 length: 13 residues. The CDR3: CASSLLASNEQFF. The CDR3 nucleotides are TGTGCCAGCAGCCTACTAGCAAGCAATGAGCAGTTCTTC.

This clone was picked up a small number of times. The chain joins TRBV4-2 to TRBJ1-1; 12 bases fit TRBD1. There are 19 residues in the CDR3. Germline V CDR1 and CDR2: LGHNA, YNFKEQ. V trimming: 5 bases; J trimming: 1 base; junction bases outside the gene matches: 14. In DNA form, the CDR3 reads TGTGCCAGCAGCTTAGGGACAGGGGGCGCGATTTGGGGGAACACTGAAGCTTTCTTT. This gives the protein CASSLGTGGAIWGNTEAFF.

The chain joins TRBV10-3 to TRBJ2-3, with D perhaps TRBD2 (7 bases). CDR3 length equals 18 residues. In germline, CDR1 is ENHRY, CDR2 SYGVKD. The V end lost 0 bases, the J end lost 5 bases, and 21 bases lay between the germline ends. The CDR3 nucleotides are TGTGCCATCAGTGAGTCGTACGGCGGGGGCGAAGGGAGAGATACGCAGTATTTT. It encodes CAISESYGGGEGRDTQYF.

For the CDR3, the DNA is TGCGCCAGCAGCCAAGGGAGCGGGCGGGAGGTTTACAATGAGCAGTTCTTC. Amino acids: CASSQGSGREVYNEQFF. The gene calls are TRBV4-3 and TRBJ2-1; TRBD2 matches at 8 bases. CDR1 LGHNA and CDR2 YSLEER come from the germline V gene. This CDR3 is 17 amino acids long. The V segment lost 1 base and the J segment 4 bases; nucleotides outside the gene matches: 9.

V is TRBV5-1 and J is TRBJ2-2; 9 nucleotides align to TRBD1. The CDR3 contains 18 residues. The germline gives CDR1 SGHRS, CDR2 YFSETQ. Trimming removed 3 bases from V and 0 bases from J; junction bases left unmatched: 9. CDR3 bases: TGCGCCAGCAGCTCCGGAGGAACAGGGGGCGCGAACACCGGGGAGCTGTTTTTT. Translated: CASSSGGTGGANTGELFF.